The rows below give T cell receptor beta chains drawn from one sample of a study of T cell responses to AZD1222 COVID-19 vaccine. Assay: immunoSEQ multiplex PCR; the TCRdb copy retains only in-frame clones and omits some. The profile shows about 99,000 clones, 91% of them singletons. The sequences come from peripheral blood, collected on day 0 of AZD1222 vaccination. The source of these receptors is an adult in good health. The CDR3 runs from the conserved cysteine through the conserved F or W. Fields, in order: CDR3 protein, CDR3 DNA, V gene, J gene, D gene, clone size. D genes are given only for firm matches. Not all rows give a size; the values are once, few, many and, for expanded clones, a class.

CAWSPSRTRRAVEQYF	TGTGCCTGGAGTCCCAGTAGGACACGACGGGCAGTCGAGCAGTACTTC	TRBV30	TRBJ2-7	NA	NA
CASSEVPGQIYEQYF	TGTGCCAGCAGTGAAGTACCGGGACAGATCTACGAGCAGTACTTC	TRBV6-1	TRBJ2-7	TRBD1	once
CASSGGGSEQYF	TGCGCCAGCAGTGGAGGGGGCTCCGAGCAGTACTTC	TRBV10-1	TRBJ2-7	TRBD1	once
CASSISSPGEAFF	TGTGCCAGTAGTATTTCCTCGCCCGGTGAAGCTTTCTTT	TRBV19	TRBJ1-1	NA	few
CASSPPRAGNTEAFF	TGTGCCAGCAGCCCCCCCCGGGCGGGGAACACTGAAGCTTTCTTT	TRBV4-2	TRBJ1-1	NA	NA
CASSLFTSGSPHAQFF	TGTGCCAGCAGCTTGTTTACCAGCGGGAGTCCACATGCGCAGTTCTTC	TRBV5-6	TRBJ2-1	TRBD2	once
CASSQWDRGRTDTQYF	TGTGCCAGCAGCCAATGGGACAGGGGGCGCACAGATACGCAGTATTTT	TRBV27	TRBJ2-3	TRBD1	NA
CASSHPGTGNYEQYF	TGTGCCAGCAGTCACCCCGGGACAGGGAACTACGAGCAGTACTTC	TRBV11-1	TRBJ2-7	TRBD1	NA
CASSLEQGVGGYTF	TGCGCCAGCAGCTTGGAACAGGGAGTGGGGGGCTACACCTTC	TRBV5-1	TRBJ1-2	NA	NA
CASSVGSLETQYF	TGTGCCAGCTCCGTCGGGAGTCTAGAGACCCAGTACTTC	TRBV7-8	TRBJ2-5	NA	NA
CASSGSNSPLHF	TGTGCCAGCTCGGGGTCTAATTCACCCCTCCACTTT	TRBV19	TRBJ1-6	NA	NA
CSAPRVGGYTF	TGCAGTGCTCCCAGGGTCGGTGGCTACACCTTC	TRBV20-1	TRBJ1-2	NA	NA
CASSSDISSYGQYF	TGTGCCAGTAGTTCGGACATTAGCTCCTACGGGCAGTACTTC	TRBV19	TRBJ2-7	NA	NA
CASSVAQGGRADTQYF	TGTGCCAGCAGCGTAGCTCAGGGGGGTCGCGCAGATACGCAGTATTTT	TRBV9	TRBJ2-3	NA	NA
CASSLAGATGELFF	TGTGCCAGCAGTTTAGCGGGAGCCACCGGGGAGCTGTTTTTT	TRBV5-4	TRBJ2-2	TRBD2	NA
CASTRYGELFF	TGTGCCAGCACCCGATACGGGGAGCTGTTTTTT	TRBV7-9	TRBJ2-2	NA	NA
CSARIDFEQFF	TGCAGTGCTAGAATCGACTTTGAGCAGTTCTTC	TRBV20-1	TRBJ2-1	NA	NA
CASSPETEISTDTQYF	TGCGCCAGCAGCCCGGAGACCGAAATTAGCACAGATACGCAGTATTTT	TRBV5-1	TRBJ2-3	NA	NA
CASTEVLEDEQFF	TGTGCCAGCACTGAAGTACTAGAAGATGAGCAGTTCTTC	TRBV6-1	TRBJ2-1	NA	NA
CASSTSGSEQFF	TGTGCCAGTAGTACAAGCGGGAGTGAGCAGTTCTTC	TRBV19	TRBJ2-1	TRBD2	NA
CASSPMRGGNTEAFF	TGTGCCAGCAGTCCCATGCGGGGGGGAAACACTGAAGCTTTCTTT	TRBV28	TRBJ1-1	NA	few
CASTAVAPNTGELFF	TGTGCCAGCACCGCAGTTGCCCCGAACACCGGGGAGCTGTTTTTT	TRBV6-5	TRBJ2-2	NA	NA
CASSVSNQPQHF	TGTGCCAGCAGTGTTAGCAATCAGCCCCAGCATTTT	TRBV28	TRBJ1-5	NA	NA
CASSSFERTGGSTRYEQYF	TGCGCCAGCAGCTCTTTTGAACGGACAGGGGGCTCCACCCGCTACGAGCAGTACTTC	TRBV4-1	TRBJ2-7	TRBD1	NA
CASTRQGGNSPLHF	TGTGCCAGCACACGACAGGGGGGAAATTCACCCCTCCACTTT	TRBV2	TRBJ1-6	TRBD1	NA
CASSQDFGGSRNEQFF	TGTGCCAGCAGCCAAGATTTCGGCGGGAGCAGGAATGAGCAGTTCTTC	TRBV4-2	TRBJ2-1	TRBD2	NA
CAISQGGLAGGNEQFF	TGTGCCATCAGCCAGGGCGGCCTAGCGGGAGGCAATGAGCAGTTCTTC	TRBV10-3	TRBJ2-1	TRBD2	NA
CASSAKEGQGDTIYF	TGTGCCAGCAGCGCCAAGGAGGGTCAGGGGGACACCATATATTTT	TRBV5-4	TRBJ1-3	TRBD1	NA
CASSRSDRSSYEQYF	TGCGCCAGCAGCCGGTCGGACAGAAGCTCCTACGAGCAGTACTTC	TRBV4-3	TRBJ2-7	NA	NA
CATSRAGQDREQYF	TGTGCCACCAGCAGAGCGGGACAAGACCGCGAGCAGTACTTC	TRBV15	TRBJ2-7	NA	NA
CASSLRAAQETQYF	TGTGCCAGCAGTCTCCGGGCCGCGCAAGAGACCCAGTACTTC	TRBV3-1/TRBV3-2	TRBJ2-5	NA	NA
CASSPRGAGGFYEQYF	TGTGCCAGCAGCCCCCGGGGAGCGGGAGGGTTCTACGAGCAGTACTTC	TRBV3-1/TRBV3-2	TRBJ2-7	TRBD2	NA
CASSLGQGAQWYEQYF	TGTGCCAGTAGCCTAGGGCAGGGGGCACAGTGGTACGAGCAGTACTTC	TRBV19	TRBJ2-7	TRBD1	NA
CASRGTFGNTIYF	TGTGCCAGCAGGGGGACATTTGGAAACACCATATATTTT	TRBV3-1/TRBV3-2	TRBJ1-3	NA	NA
CASSLSSRGPQHF	TGTGCCAGCAGTTTATCATCGAGGGGGCCCCAGCATTTT	TRBV28	TRBJ1-5	NA	NA
CASSGEENQPQHF	TGTGCCAGCAGTGGGGAGGAAAATCAGCCCCAGCATTTT	TRBV2	TRBJ1-5	NA	NA
CASSAPNRASGNTIYF	TGTGCCAGCAGTGCCCCCAACAGGGCGTCCGGAAACACCATATATTTT	TRBV25-1	TRBJ1-3	NA	NA
CASGQGQPGGDTQYF	TGTGCTAGTGGTCAGGGACAGCCAGGCGGAGATACGCAGTATTTT	TRBV12-5	TRBJ2-3	TRBD1	NA
CASSTLLQGPESFF	TGTGCCAGCAGCACACTACTACAGGGGCCCGAATCTTTCTTT	TRBV7-9	TRBJ1-1	TRBD1	NA
CASSLSTGALNTEAFF	TGTGCCAGCTCACTTTCTACAGGGGCCCTGAACACTGAAGCTTTCTTT	TRBV18	TRBJ1-1	TRBD1	NA
CASSYVAGESGYTF	TGTGCCAGCAGTTACGTGGCAGGAGAGTCTGGCTACACCTTC	TRBV6-5	TRBJ1-2	NA	NA
CASSRMGQQNSPLHF	TGCGCCAGCAGCCGGATGGGACAGCAGAATTCACCCCTCCACTTT	TRBV4-1	TRBJ1-6	TRBD1	NA
CASSELLTGLNEKLFF	TGTGCCAGCAGTGAACTCTTGACGGGGCTTAATGAAAAACTGTTTTTT	TRBV2	TRBJ1-4	NA	NA
CASSLQGNTEAFF	TGTGCCAGCAGCCTTCAGGGTAACACTGAAGCTTTCTTT	TRBV7-9	TRBJ1-1	NA	NA
CASSLTVYGYTF	TGTGCCAGCAGCTTGACAGTCTATGGCTACACCTTC	TRBV7-9	TRBJ1-2	NA	once
CASLAPSGRGYTF	TGTGCCAGCCTCGCCCCCTCAGGTCGCGGCTACACCTTC	TRBV6-5	TRBJ1-2	NA	NA
CASSLDRGEKLFF	TGTGCCAGCAGCTTAGATAGGGGCGAAAAACTGTTTTTT	TRBV11-2	TRBJ1-4	NA	NA
CASSQEVGAQYF	TGTGCCAGCAGCCAAGAGGTGGGGGCGCAGTATTTT	TRBV14	TRBJ2-3	NA	NA
CASSLLPNTEAFF	TGTGCCAGCAGCTTACTACCGAACACTGAAGCTTTCTTT	TRBV7-9	TRBJ1-1	NA	NA